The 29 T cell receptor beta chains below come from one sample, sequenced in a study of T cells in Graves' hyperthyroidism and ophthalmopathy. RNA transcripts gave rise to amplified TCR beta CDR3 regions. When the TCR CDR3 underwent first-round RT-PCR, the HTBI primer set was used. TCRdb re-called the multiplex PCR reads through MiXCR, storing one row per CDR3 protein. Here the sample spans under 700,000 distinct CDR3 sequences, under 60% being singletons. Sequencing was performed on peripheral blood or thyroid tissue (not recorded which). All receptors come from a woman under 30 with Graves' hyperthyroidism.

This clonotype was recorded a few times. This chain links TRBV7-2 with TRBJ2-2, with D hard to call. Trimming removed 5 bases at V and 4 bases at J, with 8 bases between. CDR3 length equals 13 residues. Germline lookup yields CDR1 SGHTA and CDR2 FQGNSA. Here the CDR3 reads CASSPLATGELFF. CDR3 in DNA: TGTGCCAGCAGCCCACTGGCCACCGGGGAGCTGTTTTTT.

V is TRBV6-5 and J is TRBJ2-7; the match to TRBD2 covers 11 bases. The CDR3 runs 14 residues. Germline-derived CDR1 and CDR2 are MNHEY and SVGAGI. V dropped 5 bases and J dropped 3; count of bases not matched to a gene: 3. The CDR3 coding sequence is TGTGCCAGCAGTGAACTAGCGGGAGACTACGAGCAGTACTTC. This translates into CASSELAGDYEQYF.

In DNA form, the CDR3 reads TGTGCCAGTGGCCCGGCGGCTCACGAGCAGTACTTC. This codes for CASGPAAHEQYF. The V gene is TRBV19, the J gene TRBJ2-7; D unresolved. Per germline, CDR1 LNHDA and CDR2 SQIVND (reference sequence). The V end was cut by 8 bases, the J end by 5 bases, with 13 bases between. The CDR3 totals 12 residues.

The CDR3 sequence: CAISEGQGGLYEQYF. In DNA form, the CDR3 reads TGTGCCATCAGTGAGGGACAGGGAGGCTTGTACGAGCAGTACTTC. The chain combines TRBV10-3 with TRBJ2-7; 8 nucleotides line up with TRBD1. V shed 2 bases and J 4 bases; nucleotides not matched to a gene: 7. The CDR3 is made up of 15 amino acids. Germline loops: CDR1 ENHRY, CDR2 SYGVKD.

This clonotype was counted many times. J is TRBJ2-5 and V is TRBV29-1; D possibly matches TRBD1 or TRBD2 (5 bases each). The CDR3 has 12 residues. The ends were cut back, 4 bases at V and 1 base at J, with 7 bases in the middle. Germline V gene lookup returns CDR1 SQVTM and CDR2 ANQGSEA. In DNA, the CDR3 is TGCAGCGTTGGGGGGTTCCAAGAGACCCAGTACTTC. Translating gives CSVGGFQETQYF. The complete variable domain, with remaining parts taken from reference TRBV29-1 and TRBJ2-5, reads SAVISQKPSRDICQRGTSLTIQCQVDSQVTMMFWYRQQPGQSLTLIATANQGSEATYESGFVIDKFPISRPNLTFSTLTVSNMSPEDSSIYLCSVGGFQETQYFGPGTRLLVL.

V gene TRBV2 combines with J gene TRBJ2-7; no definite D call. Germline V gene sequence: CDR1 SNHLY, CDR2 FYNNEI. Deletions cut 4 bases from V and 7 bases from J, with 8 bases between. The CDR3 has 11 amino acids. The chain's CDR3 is CASSVQVEQYF. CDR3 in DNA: TGTGCCAGCAGTGTTCAGGTTGAGCAGTACTTC. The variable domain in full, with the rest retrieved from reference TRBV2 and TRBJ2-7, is EPEVTQTPSHQVTQMGQEVILRCVPISNHLYFYWYRQILGQKVEFLVSFYNNEISEKSEIFDDQFSVERPDGSNFTLKIRSTKLEDSAMYFCASSVQVEQYFGPGTRLTVT.

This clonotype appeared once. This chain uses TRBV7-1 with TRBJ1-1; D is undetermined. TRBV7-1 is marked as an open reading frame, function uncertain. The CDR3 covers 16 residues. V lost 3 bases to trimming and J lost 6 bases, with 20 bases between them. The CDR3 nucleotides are TGTGCCAGCAGCTCCGGTCTTTTGACACCTCGACCTGAAGCTTTCTTT. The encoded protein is CASSSGLLTPRPEAFF.

CDR3 sequence reads: CSVGQGSEAFF. DNA for the CDR3: TGCAGCGTAGGGCAGGGGTCTGAAGCTTTCTTT. The V call is TRBV29-1, the J call TRBJ1-1; a weak D match, TRBD1 (6 bases). This CDR3 spans 11 amino acids. Per germline, CDR1 SQVTM and CDR2 ANQGSEA. Trimming removed 6 bases from V and 6 bases from J, with 11 bases in between.

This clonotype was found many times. CDR3 in amino acids: CASSQDLRTQYF. CDR3 bases: TGTGCCAGCAGCCAAGATCTCCGGACCCAGTACTTC. J is TRBJ2-5 and V is TRBV14; D is ambiguous. The germline gives CDR1 SGHDN, CDR2 FVKESK. The CDR3 has 12 amino acids. Trimming left V 0 bases short and J 7 bases short, with 6 bases between.

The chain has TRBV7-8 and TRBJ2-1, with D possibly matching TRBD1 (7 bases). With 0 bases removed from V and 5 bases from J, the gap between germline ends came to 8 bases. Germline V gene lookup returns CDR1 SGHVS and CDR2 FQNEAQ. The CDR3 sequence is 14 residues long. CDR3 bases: TGTGCCAGCAGCTTAGCCAGGGGGGACAATGAGCAGTTCTTC. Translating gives CASSLARGDNEQFF. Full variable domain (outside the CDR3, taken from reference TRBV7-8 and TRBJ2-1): GAGVSQSPRYKVAKRGQDVALRCDPISGHVSLFWYQQALGQGPEFLTYFQNEAQLDKSGLPSDRFFAERPEGSVSTLKIQRTQQEDSAVYLCASSLARGDNEQFFGPGTRLTVL.

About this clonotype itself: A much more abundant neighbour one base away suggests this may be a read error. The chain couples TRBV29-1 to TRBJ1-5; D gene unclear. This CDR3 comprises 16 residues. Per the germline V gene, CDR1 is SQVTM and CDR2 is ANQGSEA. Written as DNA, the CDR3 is TGCAGCGTTGTCACCTCGGAGCAGGATAGCTATCAGCCCCAGCATTTT. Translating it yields CSVVTSEQDSYQPQHF.

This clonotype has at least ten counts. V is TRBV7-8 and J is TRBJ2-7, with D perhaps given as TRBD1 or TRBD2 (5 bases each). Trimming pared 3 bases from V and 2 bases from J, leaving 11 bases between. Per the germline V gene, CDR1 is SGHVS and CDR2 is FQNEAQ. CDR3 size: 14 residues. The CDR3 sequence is CASSFSGTAYEQYF. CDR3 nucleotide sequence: TGTGCCAGCAGCTTTTCCGGGACCGCCTACGAGCAGTACTTC.

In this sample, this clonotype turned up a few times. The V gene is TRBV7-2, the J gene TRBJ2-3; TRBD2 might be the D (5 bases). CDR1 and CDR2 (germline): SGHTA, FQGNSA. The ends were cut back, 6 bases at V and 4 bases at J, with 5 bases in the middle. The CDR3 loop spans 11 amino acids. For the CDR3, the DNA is TGTGCCAGCAGGAGGGCAGATACGCAGTATTTT. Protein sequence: CASRRADTQYF.

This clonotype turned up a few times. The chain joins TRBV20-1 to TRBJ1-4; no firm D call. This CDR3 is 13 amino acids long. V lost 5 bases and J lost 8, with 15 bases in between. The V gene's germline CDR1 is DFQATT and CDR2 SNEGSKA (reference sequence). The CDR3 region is CSAGLGYEEKLFF. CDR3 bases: TGCAGTGCTGGATTAGGATATGAGGAAAAACTGTTTTTT.

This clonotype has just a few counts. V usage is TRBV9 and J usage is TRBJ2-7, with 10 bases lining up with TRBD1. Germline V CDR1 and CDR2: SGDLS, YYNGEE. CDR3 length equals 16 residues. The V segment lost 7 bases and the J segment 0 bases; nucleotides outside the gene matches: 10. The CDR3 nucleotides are TGTGCCAGCTCACCACCGGGACAGGGGAGCTCCTACGAGCAGTACTTC. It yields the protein CASSPPGQGSSYEQYF.

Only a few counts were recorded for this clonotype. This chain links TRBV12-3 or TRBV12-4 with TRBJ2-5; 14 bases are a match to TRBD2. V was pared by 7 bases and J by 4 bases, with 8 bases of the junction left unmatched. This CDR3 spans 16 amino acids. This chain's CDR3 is CASKVTSGREAETQYF. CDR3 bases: TGTGCCAGCAAGGTGACTAGCGGGAGGGAGGCAGAGACCCAGTACTTC.

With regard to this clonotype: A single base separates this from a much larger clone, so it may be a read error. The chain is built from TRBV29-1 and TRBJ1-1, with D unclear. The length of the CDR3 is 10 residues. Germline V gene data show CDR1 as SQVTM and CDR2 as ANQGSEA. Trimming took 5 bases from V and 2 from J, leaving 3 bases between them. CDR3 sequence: CSVYNTEAFF. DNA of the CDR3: TGCAGCGTTTATAACACTGAAGCTTTCTTT.

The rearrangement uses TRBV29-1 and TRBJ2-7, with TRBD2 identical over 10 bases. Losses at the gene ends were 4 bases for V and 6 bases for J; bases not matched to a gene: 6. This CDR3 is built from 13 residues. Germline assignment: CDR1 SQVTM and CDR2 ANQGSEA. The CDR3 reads CSVVPSGRGEQYF. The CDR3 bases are TGCAGCGTTGTTCCTAGCGGGAGAGGCGAGCAGTACTTC.

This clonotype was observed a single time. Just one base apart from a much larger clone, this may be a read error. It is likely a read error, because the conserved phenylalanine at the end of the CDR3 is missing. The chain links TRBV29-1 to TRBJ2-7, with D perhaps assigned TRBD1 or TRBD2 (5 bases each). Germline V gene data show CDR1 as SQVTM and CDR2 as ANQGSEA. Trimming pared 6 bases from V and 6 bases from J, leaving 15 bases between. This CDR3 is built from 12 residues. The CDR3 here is CSVRGRGIEQYL. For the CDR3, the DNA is TGCAGCGTGAGGGGCCGGGGCATCGAGCAGTACTTA.

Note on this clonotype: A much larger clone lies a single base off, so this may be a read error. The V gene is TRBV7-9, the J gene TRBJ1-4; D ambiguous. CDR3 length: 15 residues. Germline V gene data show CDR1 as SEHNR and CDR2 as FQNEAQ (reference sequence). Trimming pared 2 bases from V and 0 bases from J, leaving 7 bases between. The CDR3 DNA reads TGTGCCAGCAGCTTACACGGGACAACTAATGAAAAACTGTTTTTT. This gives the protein CASSLHGTTNEKLFF.

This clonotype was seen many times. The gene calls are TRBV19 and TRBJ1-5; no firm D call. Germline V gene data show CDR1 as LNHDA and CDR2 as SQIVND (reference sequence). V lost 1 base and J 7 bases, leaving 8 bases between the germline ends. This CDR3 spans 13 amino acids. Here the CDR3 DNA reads TGTGCCAGTAGTATAGGGACGGAGCAGCCCCAGCATTTT. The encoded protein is CASSIGTEQPQHF.

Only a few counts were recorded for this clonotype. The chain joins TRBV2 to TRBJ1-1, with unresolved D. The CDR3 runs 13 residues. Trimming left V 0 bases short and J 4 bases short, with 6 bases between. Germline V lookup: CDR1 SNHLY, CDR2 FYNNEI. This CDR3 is CASSEAIVTEAFF. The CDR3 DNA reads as TGTGCCAGCAGTGAAGCGATCGTCACTGAAGCTTTCTTT.

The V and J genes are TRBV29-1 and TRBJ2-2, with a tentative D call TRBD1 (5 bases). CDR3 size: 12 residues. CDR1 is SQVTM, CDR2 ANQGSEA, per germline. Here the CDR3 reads CSSGQNTGELFF. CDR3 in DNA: TGCAGTTCCGGACAGAACACCGGGGAGCTGTTTTTT.

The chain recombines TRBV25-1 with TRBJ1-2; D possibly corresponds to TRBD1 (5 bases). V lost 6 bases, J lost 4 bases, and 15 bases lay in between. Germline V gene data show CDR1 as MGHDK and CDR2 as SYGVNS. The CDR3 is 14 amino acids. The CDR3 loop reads CASSDSDSPYGYTF. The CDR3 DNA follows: TGTGCCAGCAGCGACTCTGACAGCCCCTATGGCTACACCTTC.

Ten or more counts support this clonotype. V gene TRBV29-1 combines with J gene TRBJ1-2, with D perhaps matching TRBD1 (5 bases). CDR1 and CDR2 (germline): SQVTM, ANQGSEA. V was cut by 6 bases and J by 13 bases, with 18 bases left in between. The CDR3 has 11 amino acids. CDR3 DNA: TGCAGCGTCAAACACGGGACCGCCGTCACCTTC. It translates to CSVKHGTAVTF.

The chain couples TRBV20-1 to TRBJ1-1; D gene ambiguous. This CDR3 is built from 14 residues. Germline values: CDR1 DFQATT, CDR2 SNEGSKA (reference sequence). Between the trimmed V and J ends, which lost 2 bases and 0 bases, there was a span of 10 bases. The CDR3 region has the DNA TGCAGTGCTAGACCGGGAGCTTTGAACACTGAAGCTTTCTTT. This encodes CSARPGALNTEAFF.

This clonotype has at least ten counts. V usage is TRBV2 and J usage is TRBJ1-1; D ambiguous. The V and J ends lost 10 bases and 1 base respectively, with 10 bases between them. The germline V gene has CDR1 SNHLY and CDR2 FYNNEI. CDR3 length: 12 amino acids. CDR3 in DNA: TGTGCCAAAGCTGAGGGGAACACTGAAGCTTTCTTT. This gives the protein CAKAEGNTEAFF.

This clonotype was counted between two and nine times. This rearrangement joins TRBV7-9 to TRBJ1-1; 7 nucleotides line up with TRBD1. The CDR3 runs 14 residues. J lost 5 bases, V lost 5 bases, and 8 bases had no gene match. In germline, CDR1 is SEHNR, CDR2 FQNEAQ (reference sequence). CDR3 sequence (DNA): TGTGCCAGCAGCCTCCGGGGGACAGCTACTGAAGCTTTCTTT. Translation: CASSLRGTATEAFF.

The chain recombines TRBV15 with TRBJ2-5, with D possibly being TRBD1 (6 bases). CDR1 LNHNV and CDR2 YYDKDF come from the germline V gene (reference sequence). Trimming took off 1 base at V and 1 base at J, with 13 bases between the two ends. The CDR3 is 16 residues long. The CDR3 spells CATSRAMTGAQETQYF. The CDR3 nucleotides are TGTGCCACCAGCAGAGCCATGACAGGAGCCCAAGAGACCCAGTACTTC.